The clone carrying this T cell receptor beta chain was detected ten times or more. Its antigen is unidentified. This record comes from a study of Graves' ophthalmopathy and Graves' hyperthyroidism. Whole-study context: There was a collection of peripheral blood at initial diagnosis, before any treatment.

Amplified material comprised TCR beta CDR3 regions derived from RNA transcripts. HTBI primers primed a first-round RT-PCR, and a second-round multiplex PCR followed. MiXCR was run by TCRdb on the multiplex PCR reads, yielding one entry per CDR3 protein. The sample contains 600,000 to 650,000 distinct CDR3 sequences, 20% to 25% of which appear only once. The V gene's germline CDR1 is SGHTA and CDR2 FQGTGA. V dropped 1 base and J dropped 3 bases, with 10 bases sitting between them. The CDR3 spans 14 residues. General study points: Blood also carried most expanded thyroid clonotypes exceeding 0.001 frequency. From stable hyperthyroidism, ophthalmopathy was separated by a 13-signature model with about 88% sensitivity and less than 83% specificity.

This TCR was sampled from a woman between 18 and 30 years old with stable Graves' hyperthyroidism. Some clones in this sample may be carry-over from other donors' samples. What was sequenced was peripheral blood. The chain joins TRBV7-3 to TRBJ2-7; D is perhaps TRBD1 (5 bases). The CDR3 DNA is TGTGCCAGCAGCTTAAGGGGCCAGCTCTACGAGCAGTACTTC. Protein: CASSLRGQLYEQYF. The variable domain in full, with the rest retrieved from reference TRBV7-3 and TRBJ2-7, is GAGVSQTPSNKVTEKGKYVELRCDPISGHTALYWYRQSLGQGPEFLIYFQGTGAADDSGLPNDRFFAVRPEGSVSTLKIQRTERGDSAVYLCASSLRGQLYEQYFGPGTRLTVT.